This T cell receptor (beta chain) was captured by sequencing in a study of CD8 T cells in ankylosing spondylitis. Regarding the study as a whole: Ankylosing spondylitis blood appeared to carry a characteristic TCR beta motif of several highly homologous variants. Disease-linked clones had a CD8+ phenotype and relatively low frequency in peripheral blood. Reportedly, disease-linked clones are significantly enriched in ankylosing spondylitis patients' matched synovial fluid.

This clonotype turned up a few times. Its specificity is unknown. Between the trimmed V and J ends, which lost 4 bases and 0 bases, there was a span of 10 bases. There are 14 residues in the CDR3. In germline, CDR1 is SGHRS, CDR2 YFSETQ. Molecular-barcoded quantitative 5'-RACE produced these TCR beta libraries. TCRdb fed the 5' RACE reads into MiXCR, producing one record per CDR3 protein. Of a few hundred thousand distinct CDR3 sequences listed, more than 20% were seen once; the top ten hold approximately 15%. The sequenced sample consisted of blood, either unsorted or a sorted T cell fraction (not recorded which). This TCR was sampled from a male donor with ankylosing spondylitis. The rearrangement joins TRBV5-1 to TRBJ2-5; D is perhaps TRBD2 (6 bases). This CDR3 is CASSRGRYQETQYF. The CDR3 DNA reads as TGCGCCAGCAGCCGAGGGAGGTACCAAGAGACCCAGTACTTC.